In its sample, the clone carrying this T cell receptor (beta chain) was seen a few times. Its antigen is currently unknown. Library preparation tagged each individual cDNA molecule with a unique molecular identifier. TCRdb itself ran the RACE reads through MiXCR, one entry per CDR3 protein. Here the sample spans about 45,000 distinct CDR3 sequences, 3.5% to 5% being singletons. Time point in this sample: healthy volunteer bleed at 2 weeks. Unseparated into fractions, whole blood served as the source from which total RNA was extracted. V was clipped by 3 bases and J by 9 bases, with 12 bases between them. The CDR3 spans 13 residues. The germline gives CDR1 SGHTA, CDR2 FQGNSA. The entry originates in a study of human T cells and chemical hapten exposure. Study as a whole: Per-sample TCR yield variability stemmed mainly from small pooled library volume differences. Study-wide points: There was no change with DPC sensitization in TCRs above 1 in 1000 frequency.

The gene calls are TRBV7-2 and TRBJ1-5, with D perhaps matching TRBD1 (6 bases). This sequence originates from a human donor in good health. Some clones in this sample may be carry-over from other donors' samples. The sample comprised whole blood. The CDR3, as DNA: TGTGCCAGCAGCTTGCAGGGGTCAGGGCCCCAGCATTTT. Amino acid sequence: CASSLQGSGPQHF.